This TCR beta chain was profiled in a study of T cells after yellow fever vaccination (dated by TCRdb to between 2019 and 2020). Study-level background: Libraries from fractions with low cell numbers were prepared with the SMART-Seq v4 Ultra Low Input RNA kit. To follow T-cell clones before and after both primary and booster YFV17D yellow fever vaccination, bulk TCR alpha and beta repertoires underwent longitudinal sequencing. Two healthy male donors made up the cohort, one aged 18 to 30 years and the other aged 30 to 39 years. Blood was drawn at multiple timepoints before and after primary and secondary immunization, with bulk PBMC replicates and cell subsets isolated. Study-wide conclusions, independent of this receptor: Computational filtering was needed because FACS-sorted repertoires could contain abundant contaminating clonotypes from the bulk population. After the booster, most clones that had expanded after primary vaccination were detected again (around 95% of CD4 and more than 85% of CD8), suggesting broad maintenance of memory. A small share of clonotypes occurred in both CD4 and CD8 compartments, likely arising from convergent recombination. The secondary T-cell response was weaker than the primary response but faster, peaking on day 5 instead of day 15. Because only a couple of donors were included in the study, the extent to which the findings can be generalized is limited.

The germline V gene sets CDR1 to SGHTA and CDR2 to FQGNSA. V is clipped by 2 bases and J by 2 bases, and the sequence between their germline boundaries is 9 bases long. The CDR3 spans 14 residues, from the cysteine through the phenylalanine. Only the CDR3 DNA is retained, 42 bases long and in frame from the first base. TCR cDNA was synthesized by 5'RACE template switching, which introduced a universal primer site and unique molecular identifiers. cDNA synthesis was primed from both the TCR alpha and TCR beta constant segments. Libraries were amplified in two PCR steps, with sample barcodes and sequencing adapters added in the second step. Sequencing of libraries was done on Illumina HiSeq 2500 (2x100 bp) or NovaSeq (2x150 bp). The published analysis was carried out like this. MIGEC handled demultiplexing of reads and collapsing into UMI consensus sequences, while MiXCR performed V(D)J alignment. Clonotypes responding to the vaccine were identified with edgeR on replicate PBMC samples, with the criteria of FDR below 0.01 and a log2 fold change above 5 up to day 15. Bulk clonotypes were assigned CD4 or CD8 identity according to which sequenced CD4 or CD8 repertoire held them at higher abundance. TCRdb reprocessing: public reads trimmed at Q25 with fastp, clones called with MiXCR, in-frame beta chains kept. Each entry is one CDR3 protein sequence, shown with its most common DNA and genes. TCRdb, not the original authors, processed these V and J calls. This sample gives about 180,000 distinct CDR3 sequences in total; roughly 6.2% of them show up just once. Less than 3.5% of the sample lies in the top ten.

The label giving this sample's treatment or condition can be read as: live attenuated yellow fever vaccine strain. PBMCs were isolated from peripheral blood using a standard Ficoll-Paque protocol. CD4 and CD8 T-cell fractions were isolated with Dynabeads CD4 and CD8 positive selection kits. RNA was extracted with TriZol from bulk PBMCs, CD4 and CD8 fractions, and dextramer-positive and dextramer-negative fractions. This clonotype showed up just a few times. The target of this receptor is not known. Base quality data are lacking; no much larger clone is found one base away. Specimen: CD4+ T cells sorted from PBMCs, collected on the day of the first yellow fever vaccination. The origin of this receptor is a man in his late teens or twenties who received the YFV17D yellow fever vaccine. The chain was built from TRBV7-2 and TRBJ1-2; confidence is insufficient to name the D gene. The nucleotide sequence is TGTGCCAGCAGCTTAAAACCGGCGAACTATGGCTACACCTTC. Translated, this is CASSLKPANYGYTF.